This is a list of T cell receptor beta chains from one sample in a study of T cells in Graves' hyperthyroidism and ophthalmopathy. TCRdb passed the multiplex PCR reads through MiXCR, listing each CDR3 protein once. The repertoire includes around 350,000 distinct CDR3 sequences, under 20% of them detected once, and about 3.7% sits in the top ten. Sequencing used blood. The receptor source for this set is a woman younger than 30 with Graves' hyperthyroidism. The CDR3 runs from the conserved cysteine through the conserved F or W. D genes are given only for firm matches. Size values are once, few and many counts, or a class for expanded clones, and some rows have none.

>.|TRBV13|TRBJ1-1|many
TGTGCCAGCAGCTTCCCCCTTCAGAGGAACACTGAAGCTTTCTTT
CASSFPLQRNTEAFF
>.|TRBV9|TRBJ2-5|many
TGTGCCAGCAGCGCGGGGTTGGGGCGAGAGACCCAGTACTTC
CASSAGLGRETQYF
>TRBD1|TRBV6-5|TRBJ1-2|many
TGTGCCAGCAGTTTAGTGTGGAGGGACAGGGGTGGTGGCTACACCTTC
CASSLVWRDRGGGYTF
>.|TRBV10-3|TRBJ2-5|many
TGTGCCATCAGTGAGTCGAGTAGCAAGACCCAGTACTTC
CAISESSSKTQYF
>.|TRBV29-1|TRBJ1-3|many
TGCAGCGTCTCGACCGAGGGGTACGGAAACACCATATATTTT
CSVSTEGYGNTIYF
>.|TRBV2|TRBJ1-5|many
TGTGCCAGCAACTACAGGGTGAGCAATCAGCCCCAGCATTTT
CASNYRVSNQPQHF
>.|TRBV5-1|TRBJ2-7|many
TGCGCCAGCAGCTACCGACAGGCGGCCTACGAGCAGTACTTC
CASSYRQAAYEQYF
>TRBD2|TRBV4-1|TRBJ2-7|many
TGCGCCAGCAGCCAGGTCCGGGGGGAAATCGAGCAGTACTTC
CASSQVRGEIEQYF
>TRBD2|TRBV19|TRBJ2-5|.
TGTGCCAGTAGTATATCTGGACTAGCGGGGGAAGAAGAGACCCAGTACTTC
CASSISGLAGEEETQYF
>TRBD1|TRBV3-1|TRBJ2-5|many
TGTGCCAGCAGCCGAGGACAGGGGCGAGAGACCCAGTACTTC
CASSRGQGRETQYF
>.|TRBV4-1|TRBJ1-2|many
TGCGCCAGCAGCCCCTTCGAGGACTATGGCTACACCTTC
CASSPFEDYGYTF
>.|TRBV15|TRBJ2-5|many
TGTGCCACCAGTTATTACAGCGGGGAGACCCAGTACTTC
CATSYYSGETQYF
>TRBD1|TRBV28|TRBJ1-5|.
TGTGCCAGCAGTTTAGTGAGGACAGGGTGGAATCAGCCCCAGCATTTT
CASSLVRTGWNQPQHF
>.|TRBV6-2/TRBV6-3|TRBJ1-5|many
TGTGCCAGCAGTTACGGGACGAATAGCAATCAGCCCCAGCATTTT
CASSYGTNSNQPQHF
>.|TRBV20-1|TRBJ2-4|few
TGCAGTGCTAGAGTTCCTCCTGCAGGCATTAAGTACTTC
CSARVPPAGIKYF
>.|TRBV4-1|TRBJ1-3|many
TGCGCCAGCAGCCAAGGGGCAGGGAGTGGAAACACCATATATTTT
CASSQGAGSGNTIYF
>.|TRBV29-1|TRBJ2-2|many
TGCAGCGGCCACGGGGGCAGGGAGCTGTTTTTT
CSGHGGRELFF
>.|TRBV7-2|TRBJ2-7|many
TGTGCCAGCAGCTTAGGTACTGGGCAGTACTTC
CASSLGTGQYF
>.|TRBV12-3/TRBV12-4|TRBJ1-1|many
TGTGCCAGCAGTTTAACCAGGGGTACCACTGAAGCTTTCTTT
CASSLTRGTTEAFF
>TRBD1|TRBV30|TRBJ1-5|.
TGTGCCTCAAACGGACAGGGTGATCAGCCCCAGCATTTT
CASNGQGDQPQHF
>.|TRBV10-3|TRBJ1-3|.
TGTGCCATCAGCTTCGACGTCGGAAACACCATATATTTT
CAISFDVGNTIYF
>TRBD2|TRBV20-1|TRBJ2-7|many
TGCAGTGCTACCCAGGAAGCGGGGCACTACGAGCAGTACTTC
CSATQEAGHYEQYF
>.|TRBV5-1|TRBJ2-7|many
TGCGCCAGCAGCCAGGGATTCTACGAGCAGTACTTC
CASSQGFYEQYF
>TRBD1|TRBV6-1|TRBJ2-5|many
TGTGCCAGCAGTGAAGCGGGACAGGCACAAGAGACCCAGTACTTC
CASSEAGQAQETQYF
>.|TRBV2|TRBJ2-7|many
TGTGCCAGCAGTCTTCCCGGGACTCAGTCCTACGAGCAGTACTTC
CASSLPGTQSYEQYF
>TRBD1|TRBV5-1|TRBJ1-2|many
TGCGCCAGCAGCTTGGTGGGACAGGGTTATTCCTATGGCTACACCTTC
CASSLVGQGYSYGYTF
>TRBD2|TRBV6-1|TRBJ2-2|many
TGTGCCAGCACCGAGACCGACAGCGGGGGCACCGGGGAGCTGTTTTTT
CASTETDSGGTGELFF
>.|TRBV6-1|TRBJ1-1|many
TGTGCCAGCAGTCCGGGGGACCCGCAGAACACTGAAGCTTTCTTT
CASSPGDPQNTEAFF
>.|TRBV20-1|TRBJ2-4|many
TGCAGTGCTAGAGGTAGCGTAGCCAAAAACATTCAGTACTTC
CSARGSVAKNIQYF